This T cell receptor beta chain was captured by sequencing in a study of cytomegalovirus exposure and HLA in healthy donors. This CDR3 is built from 14 residues. CDR1 is SQVTM and CDR2 is ANQGSEA in the germline V gene. Germline trimming cut 6 bases from V and 0 bases from J; bases unmatched to any gene: 4. Primers included in the PCR were 60 Vbeta and 13 Jbeta primers. The data were produced by immunoSEQ multiplex PCR, yet TCRdb's version contains in-frame clones alone and is incomplete. Seen here are roughly 130,000 clones, approximately 81% observed once, and the top ten hold 2% to 2.5%. Material for sequencing was PBMCs. J is TRBJ2-1 and V is TRBV29-1; 8 nucleotides match TRBD2. The clonotype originates from a man younger than 30 in good health and CMV-seronegative. CDR3 amino acids: CSVESGSSYNEQFF. Written as DNA, the CDR3 is TGCAGCGTGGAGAGCGGGAGCTCCTACAATGAGCAGTTCTTC.